One sample yielded the 29 T cell receptor beta chains listed below, sequenced in a study of blood T cells in healthy people across ages. A J-beta primer mix and a sample-barcoded 5' primer were used in a second PCR of about 6 to 12 cycles. TCRdb re-analysed the 5' RACE reads in MiXCR, keeping a single row per CDR3 protein. The sample lists around 1,000,000 distinct CDR3 sequences, 30% to 40% occurring once. The specimen was blood. The receptors come from a man aged 18 to 29 in good health.

This clonotype was seen more than once but under ten times. This sequence joins TRBV2 and TRBJ2-3; TRBD1 is a possible D gene (6 bases). Germline lookup yields CDR1 SNHLY and CDR2 FYNNEI. The CDR3 loop spans 16 amino acids. V lost 4 bases and J 2 bases, leaving 16 bases between the germline ends. This chain's CDR3 is CASSAQGTMDTDTQYF. The CDR3 bases are TGTGCCAGCAGTGCACAGGGCACTATGGACACAGATACGCAGTATTTT.

The sample holds a few counts of this clonotype. V and J are TRBV20-1 and TRBJ1-1; the D is unclear. This CDR3 is built from 12 residues. Germline CDR1 DFQATT, CDR2 SNEGSKA (reference sequence). Trimming stripped 4 bases from V and 3 bases from J, with 9 bases between. CDR3 loop: CSAMLWDTEAFF. CDR3 DNA sequence: TGCAGTGCTATGCTGTGGGACACTGAAGCTTTCTTT.

The chain employs TRBV4-3 and TRBJ2-1, with 9 positions matching TRBD2. The CDR3 loop spans 19 amino acids. Germline V lookup: CDR1 LGHNA, CDR2 YSLEER. After removal of 2 bases from V and 7 bases from J, the junction contained 18 bases not matched to a gene. The CDR3: CASSQIVSTPGLARNEQFF. CDR3 DNA sequence: TGCGCCAGCAGCCAAATCGTGTCCACACCGGGACTAGCACGAAATGAGCAGTTCTTC.

This clonotype was detected many times. V usage is TRBV5-1 and J usage is TRBJ1-2; D possibly corresponds to TRBD1 (5 bases). Germline V gene sequence: CDR1 SGHRS, CDR2 YFSETQ. The CDR3 is made up of 13 amino acids. V lost 4 bases, J lost 3 bases, and 10 bases lay in between. Here the CDR3 DNA reads TGCGCCAGCAGCCAGCAAGGGGACTATGGCTACACCTTC. Translating it yields CASSQQGDYGYTF.

As concerns this clonotype: One end of the junction fails to match germline, which may point to a read error. The V gene is TRBV6-6, the J gene TRBJ1-2; TRBD1 matches 7 bases. Germline-derived CDR1 and CDR2 are MNHNY and SVGAGI (reference sequence). The CDR3 runs to 14 residues. The CDR3 region has the DNA TGTGCCGGCAGTTACCGACAGGGAATCGGAGGCTACACCTTC. This sequence encodes CAGSYRQGIGGYTF.

This chain uses TRBV15 with TRBJ2-3; D is possibly TRBD1 or TRBD2 (5 bases each). The germline gives CDR1 LNHNV, CDR2 YYDKDF (reference sequence). There are 16 residues in the CDR3. V dropped 0 bases and J dropped 4 bases, with 14 bases sitting between them. The CDR3 is CATSRDLGAMADTQYF. In DNA form, the CDR3 reads TGTGCCACCAGCAGAGATCTCGGGGCCATGGCAGATACGCAGTATTTT.

The genes are TRBV5-1 and TRBJ2-3; 12 nucleotides align to TRBD2. The trim removed 5 bases at V and 5 bases at J, leaving 27 bases unmatched. This CDR3 spans 22 amino acids. CDR1 is SGHRS and CDR2 is YFSETQ in the germline V gene. The CDR3 here is CASSLDLGLAGPVTASGDTQYF. The DNA of the CDR3 is TGCGCCAGCAGTTTAGACCTAGGACTAGCGGGGCCCGTGACGGCCTCGGGAGATACGCAGTATTTT. Variable domain in full (rest from reference TRBV5-1 and TRBJ2-3): KAGVTQTPRYLIKTRGQQVTLSCSPISGHRSVSWYQQTPGQGLQFLFEYFSETQRNKGNFPGRFSGRQFSNSRSEMNVSTLELGDSALYLCASSLDLGLAGPVTASGDTQYFGPGTRLTVL.

The DNA of the CDR3 is TGTGCCAGCAGTCCCTCAACGGAGGGGAACACTGAAGCTTTCTTT. Its protein product is CASSPSTEGNTEAFF. The chain uses TRBV12-3 or TRBV12-4 and TRBJ1-1; D ambiguous. The V gene lost 5 bases and the J gene lost 1 base, with 14 bases spanning the gap. This CDR3 is built from 15 residues.

CDR3 region: CSVEFQDPYEQYF. CDR3 nucleotide sequence: TGCAGCGTTGAATTCCAGGATCCCTACGAGCAGTACTTC. This sequence joins TRBV29-1 and TRBJ2-7; D uncertain. From germline, CDR1 is SQVTM and CDR2 ANQGSEA. The CDR3 length is 13 residues. V was trimmed by 2 bases and J by 2 bases, leaving 10 bases between them.

The chain joins TRBV2 to TRBJ2-3, with D maybe TRBD2 (5 bases). V dropped 7 bases and J dropped 3 bases, with 17 bases sitting between them. The CDR3 is 15 amino acids. CDR1 and CDR2 (germline): SNHLY, FYNNEI. This CDR3 is CASKRSTSSTDTQYF. The CDR3, as DNA: TGTGCCAGCAAACGGAGTACTAGTTCGACAGATACGCAGTATTTT.

V gene TRBV12-3 or TRBV12-4 combines with J gene TRBJ1-5; unclear D gene. Trimming shortened V by 3 bases and J by 7 bases, and 7 bases separated the two germline ends. The CDR3 consists of 12 residues. CDR3 DNA sequence: TGTGCCAGCAGTTTTAGGAGGCAGCCCCAGCATTTT. Translation gives CASSFRRQPQHF.

This chain connects TRBV20-1 to TRBJ1-1, with D hard to call. Germline V CDR1 and CDR2: DFQATT, SNEGSKA (reference sequence). The ends were cut back, 3 bases at V and 0 bases at J, with 8 bases in the middle. This CDR3 has 13 amino acids. The chain's CDR3 is CSASFQVNTEAFF. The DNA of the CDR3 is TGCAGTGCTAGTTTTCAGGTGAACACTGAAGCTTTCTTT.

This clonotype was counted a few times. This chain uses TRBV10-3 with TRBJ2-1, with D hard to call. The tail of the sequence fits TRBJ2-7 better, so the J call may be wrong. The CDR3 spans 13 residues. Germline V gene lookup returns CDR1 ENHRY and CDR2 SYGVKD. The CDR3 loop is CAISGALYNEQYF. As DNA, the CDR3 is TGTGCCATCAGTGGGGCCCTCTACAATGAGCAGTACTTC.

A few counts support this clonotype. One end of the junction varies from germline; a read error may be responsible. CDR3 loop: CATRDSGGTDTQYF. The CDR3 DNA is TGTGCCACCAGGGATTCGGGTGGCACAGATACGCAGTATTTT. The chain recombines TRBV24-1 with TRBJ2-3; the D is unclear. CDR1 KGHDR and CDR2 SFDVKD come from the germline V gene. The length of the CDR3 is 14 residues.

V usage is TRBV27 and J usage is TRBJ1-6; TRBD1 aligns across 7 bases. The V gene's germline CDR1 is MNHEY and CDR2 SMNVEV (reference sequence). Trimming removed 5 bases from V and 10 bases from J; junction bases left unmatched: 8. This CDR3 region has 14 residues. The CDR3 reads CASSRDSLSSPLHF. CDR3 coding DNA: TGTGCCAGCAGTCGGGACAGCCTTAGCTCACCCCTCCACTTT.

This clonotype was counted a few times. The chain uses TRBV2 and TRBJ2-7; TRBD2 aligns across 13 bases. Per germline, CDR1 SNHLY and CDR2 FYNNEI. V was clipped by 0 bases and J by 7 bases; unmatched bases: 3. The CDR3 length is 15 residues. The CDR3 nucleotides are TGTGCCAGCAGTGAAGCGGGACTAGCGGGGAATGAGCAGTACTTC. Its protein product is CASSEAGLAGNEQYF.

This clonotype was detected only once. This chain uses TRBV20-1 with TRBJ1-1, with D perhaps matching TRBD1 (6 bases). The V end was cut by 0 bases, the J end by 5 bases, with 16 bases between. The germline CDR1 and CDR2 sequences are DFQATT and SNEGSKA (reference sequence). CDR3 length: 15 residues. For the CDR3, the DNA is TGCAGTGCTAGAGATCTCAGGGGAGAGGGGACTGAAGCTTTCTTT. Translation gives CSARDLRGEGTEAFF.

The chain has TRBV30 and TRBJ2-5; tentatively, D is TRBD1 (6 bases). Germline V gives CDR1 GTSNPN, CDR2 SVGIG (reference sequence). The CDR3 is made up of 19 amino acids. Trimming pared 0 bases from V and 1 base from J, leaving 24 bases between. The DNA of the CDR3 is TGTGCCTGGAGTGTACTCAGGCCCCCATCAGGGGTGCTCCAAGAGACCCAGTACTTC. This gives the protein CAWSVLRPPSGVLQETQYF.

The rearrangement joins TRBV4-3 to TRBJ2-1; perhaps TRBD2 as D (6 bases). Matching the DNA end better, TRBJ2-7 makes the J call doubtful. Germline V gene data show CDR1 as LGHNA and CDR2 as YSLEER. CDR3 length: 16 residues. The CDR3 DNA sequence: TGCGCCAGCAGCCAAGATCCGACTAGTTTTAACAATGAGCAGTACTTC. Translating it yields CASSQDPTSFNNEQYF.

There are a few counts of this clonotype. This chain connects TRBV20-1 to TRBJ1-4; 11 bases fit TRBD1. CDR3 size: 14 residues. The germline V gene encodes CDR1 DFQATT and CDR2 SNEGSKA (reference sequence). V dropped 5 bases and J dropped 8; count of bases not matched to a gene: 7. The CDR3 protein is CSAGDRGTREKLFF. In DNA form, the CDR3 reads TGCAGTGCTGGGGACAGGGGGACGAGAGAAAAACTGTTTTTT.

This chain connects TRBV9 to TRBJ1-1; the D is unclear. In germline, CDR1 is SGDLS, CDR2 YYNGEE. The CDR3 spans 15 residues. V lost 0 bases to trimming and J lost 1 base, with 10 bases between them. In DNA form, the CDR3 reads TGTGCCAGCAGCGTAGGGTCGGCAGAGAACACTGAAGCTTTCTTT. Translating gives CASSVGSAENTEAFF.

This clonotype has ten or more counts. This rearrangement joins TRBV11-1 to TRBJ2-5, with 9 bases matching TRBD2. CDR1 and CDR2 (germline): SGHAT, FQDESV (reference sequence). The CDR3 spans 16 residues. Trimming at V came to 5 bases and at J to 11 bases, leaving 18 bases not matched to a gene. The CDR3 region has the DNA TGTGCCAGCAGCCCAATGGGTAGCGGGGGAAACAATGAGCAGTACTTC. Translated: CASSPMGSGGNNEQYF.

This clonotype was detected many times. The chain uses TRBV12-3 or TRBV12-4 and TRBJ1-1, with D unresolved. The CDR3 has 13 amino acids. The V gene lost 6 bases and the J gene lost 1 base, with 9 bases spanning the gap. The CDR3 here is CASSPGENTEAFF. In DNA form, the CDR3 reads TGTGCCAGCAGCCCCGGGGAGAACACTGAAGCTTTCTTT.

The V call is TRBV12-3 or TRBV12-4, the J call TRBJ1-2; 8 bases agree with TRBD1. The CDR3 spans 14 residues. J was trimmed by 6 bases and V by 8 bases; bases with no gene match: 11. CDR3 protein: CASGGTGRSHGYTF. CDR3 coding DNA: TGTGCCAGCGGGGGGACAGGCAGGTCTCATGGCTACACCTTC.

The table lists this clonotype with a few counts. The chain combines TRBV5-8 with TRBJ2-5; tentative D call: TRBD1 (6 bases). The CDR3 runs 16 residues. V lost 0 bases, J lost 2 bases, and 14 bases lay in between. Germline values: CDR1 SGHTS, CDR2 YDEGEE. CDR3 DNA sequence: TGTGCCAGCAGCTTGGTCAGGGGAAAGGATCAAGAGACCCAGTACTTC. As protein: CASSLVRGKDQETQYF.

In this sample, this clonotype turned up a few times. The CDR3 is CASSYTQESRDEQFF. In DNA, the CDR3 is TGTGCCAGCAGTTACACGCAGGAGTCTCGGGATGAGCAGTTCTTC. The chain uses TRBV6-5 and TRBJ2-1, with D uncertain. V lost 2 bases to trimming and J lost 8 bases, with 16 bases between them. CDR1 is MNHEY and CDR2 is SVGAGI in the germline V gene. This CDR3 spans 15 amino acids.

This clonotype has just a few counts. The chain recombines TRBV5-1 with TRBJ2-7, with a possible D match to TRBD2 (6 bases). The CDR3 is made up of 15 amino acids. The germline V gene has CDR1 SGHRS and CDR2 YFSETQ. Trimming left V 5 bases short and J 4 bases short, with 19 bases between. The CDR3 coding sequence is TGCGCCAGCAGTTGGGGGGACTCCAAAAGATACGAGCAGTACTTC. Translation: CASSWGDSKRYEQYF. The full variable domain, rest sourced from reference TRBV5-1 and TRBJ2-7, is KAGVTQTPRYLIKTRGQQVTLSCSPISGHRSVSWYQQTPGQGLQFLFEYFSETQRNKGNFPGRFSGRQFSNSRSEMNVSTLELGDSALYLCASSWGDSKRYEQYFGPGTRLTVT.

V is TRBV7-3 and J is TRBJ1-1; TRBD1 might be the D (5 bases). The germline V gene has CDR1 SGHTA and CDR2 FQGTGA. The V and J ends lost 3 bases and 8 bases respectively, with 13 bases between them. This CDR3 has 13 residues. The CDR3 loop reads CASSFSFGGEAFF. The CDR3, as DNA: TGTGCCAGCAGCTTCAGTTTTGGGGGGGAAGCTTTCTTT.

The chain employs TRBV20-1 and TRBJ2-1, with D perhaps TRBD1 or TRBD2 (5 bases each). This CDR3 has 12 amino acids. The ends were cut back, 0 bases at V and 9 bases at J, with 9 bases in the middle. Germline values: CDR1 DFQATT, CDR2 SNEGSKA (reference sequence). The chain's CDR3 is CSARDGAGEQFF. In nucleotides, the CDR3 is TGCAGTGCTAGAGATGGGGCGGGTGAGCAGTTCTTC.